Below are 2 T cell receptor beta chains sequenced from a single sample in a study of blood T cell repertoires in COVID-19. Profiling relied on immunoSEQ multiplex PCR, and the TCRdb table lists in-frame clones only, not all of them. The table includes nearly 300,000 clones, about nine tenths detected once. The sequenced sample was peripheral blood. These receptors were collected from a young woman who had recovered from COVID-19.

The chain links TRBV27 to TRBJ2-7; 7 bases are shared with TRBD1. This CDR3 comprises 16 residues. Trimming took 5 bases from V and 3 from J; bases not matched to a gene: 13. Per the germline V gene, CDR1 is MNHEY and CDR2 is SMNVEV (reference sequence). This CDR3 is CASSPPRRTGVYEQYF. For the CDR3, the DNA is TGTGCCAGCAGTCCCCCCCGCAGGACAGGAGTCTACGAGCAGTACTTC.

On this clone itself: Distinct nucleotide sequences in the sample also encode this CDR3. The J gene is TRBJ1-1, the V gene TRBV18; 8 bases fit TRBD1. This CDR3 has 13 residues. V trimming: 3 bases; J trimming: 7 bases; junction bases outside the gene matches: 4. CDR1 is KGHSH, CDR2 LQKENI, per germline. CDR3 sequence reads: CASSPRGQGEAFF. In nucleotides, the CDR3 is TGTGCCAGCTCACCCCGAGGACAGGGTGAAGCTTTCTTT.